Below, 3 T cell receptor beta chains from the same sample are listed, as sequenced in a study of CD8+ T cells in alopecia areata. Treatment given: oral pan-JAK inhibitor, 5-10 mg twice daily. RNA was isolated and reverse transcribed to cDNA, the sequencing template. Generated by immunoSEQ multiplex PCR, the TCRdb table keeps only in-frame clones and is missing some. The table lists over 85,000 clones, around three quarters of them singletons, with 17% in the top ten. The sequencing here drew on CD8+ T cells sorted from blood, taken between weeks 44 and 45, from a patient treated with tofacitinib. The receptors here all came from a human donor with alopecia areata.

The V and J genes are TRBV6-5 and TRBJ2-1; TRBD2 matches at 11 bases. Germline lookup yields CDR1 MNHEY and CDR2 SVGAGI. The V segment lost 7 bases and the J segment 7 bases; nucleotides outside the gene matches: 9. This CDR3 has 15 residues. The CDR3 coding sequence is TGTGCCAGCACCCCGACTAGCGGGGTGACGAATGAGCAGTTCTTC. This gives the protein CASTPTSGVTNEQFF.

The rearrangement links TRBV7-9 to TRBJ1-2; D gene ambiguous. V lost 1 base to trimming and J lost 3 bases, with 12 bases between them. Germline V CDR1 and CDR2: SEHNR, FQNEAQ (reference sequence). The CDR3 has 15 residues. Written as DNA, the CDR3 is TGTGCCAGCAGCTTAGTAGGCGGCAACTACTATGGCTACACCTTC. This translates into CASSLVGGNYYGYTF.

The chain combines TRBV9 with TRBJ2-5; TRBD1 agrees at 9 bases. Germline CDR1 SGDLS, CDR2 YYNGEE. The CDR3 extends over 18 amino acids. V was clipped by 0 bases and J by 4 bases; unmatched bases: 13. CDR3 amino acids: CASSVAARTGASGETQYF. CDR3 DNA: TGTGCCAGCAGCGTAGCGGCCCGGACAGGGGCGTCTGGAGAGACCCAGTACTTC.